Listed below are T cell receptor beta chains from one sample, sequenced in a study of T cell repertoires in cytomegalovirus infection. Their antigens are not known. Via MiXCR, TCRdb re-called the reads, giving one row per CDR3 protein. The table includes hundreds of thousands of distinct CDR3 sequences, approximately 33% detected once. The input for sequencing was cultured PBMCs, taken from culture after CMV antigen stimulation. These receptors all come from a human donor in good health (CMV status not recorded). Some clones in this sample may be carry-over from other donors' samples. CDR3s leave out the opening cysteine and the closing phenylalanine or tryptophan. Each record gives: J gene, V gene, CDR3 protein.

J: TRBJ2-5
V: TRBV5-6
CDR3: ASSMPGTRETQY

J: TRBJ2-7
V: TRBV9
CDR3: ASSVGRFLAYEQY

J: TRBJ2-2
V: TRBV30
CDR3: AWSVLEGRVLGAGELF

J: TRBJ2-7
V: TRBV7-2
CDR3: ASSVRTGAHEQY

J: TRBJ2-1
V: TRBV10-3
CDR3: AISPDVTSSYNEQF

J: TRBJ1-1
V: TRBV6-8
CDR3: ASSLYRGRAF

J: TRBJ2-1
V: TRBV6-2/TRBV6-3
CDR3: ASRAGRGSYNEQF

J: TRBJ2-7
V: TRBV7-2
CDR3: ASSLGRSFSYEQY

J: TRBJ2-7
V: TRBV7-8
CDR3: ASSLPGGSEQY

J: TRBJ2-3
V: TRBV5-6
CDR3: ASSLGTITDTQY

J: TRBJ1-2
V: TRBV7-9
CDR3: ASSPRSQGLQYGYT

J: TRBJ2-2
V: TRBV28
CDR3: ASSRGGKSGELF

J: TRBJ2-2
V: TRBV7-2
CDR3: ASSPARQYTGELF

J: TRBJ2-3
V: TRBV3-1
CDR3: ASSQGLLTDTQY

J: TRBJ1-2
V: TRBV6-1
CDR3: ASSSRRTSNYGYT

J: TRBJ1-6
V: TRBV28
CDR3: ASSSPIYNSPLH

J: TRBJ2-1
V: TRBV2
CDR3: ASSEGAGNNEQF

J: TRBJ2-1
V: TRBV6-2/TRBV6-3
CDR3: ASTETPLLAGAYNEQF

J: TRBJ2-3
V: TRBV6-6
CDR3: ASSYNPSGRAGVSTDTQY

J: TRBJ2-1
V: TRBV7-2
CDR3: ASSVTSGSFNEQF

J: TRBJ2-5
V: TRBV2
CDR3: ASSEVIAGVQETQY

J: TRBJ2-5
V: TRBV20-1
CDR3: SARISPQETQY

J: TRBJ1-5
V: TRBV6-1
CDR3: ASSEAIRTYQPQH

J: TRBJ1-1
V: TRBV19
CDR3: ASSIVGPVEAF

J: TRBJ1-1
V: TRBV4-1
CDR3: ASSPEQGTGTEAF

J: TRBJ2-5
V: TRBV7-2
CDR3: ASSLGGQVQETQY